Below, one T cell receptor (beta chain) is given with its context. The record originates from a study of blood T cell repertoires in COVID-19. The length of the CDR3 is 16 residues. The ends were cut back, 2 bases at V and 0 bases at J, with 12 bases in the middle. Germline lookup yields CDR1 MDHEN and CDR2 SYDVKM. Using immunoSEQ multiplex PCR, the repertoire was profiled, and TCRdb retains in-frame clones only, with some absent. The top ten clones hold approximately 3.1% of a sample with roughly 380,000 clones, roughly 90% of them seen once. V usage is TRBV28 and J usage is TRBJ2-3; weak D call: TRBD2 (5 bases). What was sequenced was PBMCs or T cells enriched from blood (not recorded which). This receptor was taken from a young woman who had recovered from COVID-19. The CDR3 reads CASSLGVAPSTDTQYF. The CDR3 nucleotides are TGTGCCAGCAGTTTAGGAGTAGCGCCTAGCACAGATACGCAGTATTTT.